These T cell receptor beta chains were read from a single sample in a study of monozygotic twins with inflammatory bowel disease. With the 5' RACE reads reprocessed, TCRdb shows one record per CDR3 protein and no DNA. The sample totals roughly 200,000 distinct CDR3 sequences. Sequenced material: blood. These TCRs come from a human donor with ulcerative colitis or Crohn's disease, or a healthy co-twin of an affected twin (not recorded which). Both conserved end residues are part of each CDR3.

CASSPEASGSYEQYF,TRBJ2-7,TRBV5-4
CASSRSLGMEFF,TRBJ2-1,TRBV3-1
CASSHPGLVQETQYF,TRBJ2-5,TRBV3-1
CSVLIGYGYTF,TRBJ1-2,TRBV29-1
CASSLEVGRNTEAFF,TRBJ1-1,TRBV5-4
CASSLGPGSSYNEQFF,TRBJ2-1,TRBV5-1
CASSFPGGSNTGELFF,TRBJ2-2,TRBV5-4
CASSLGLQVLVKETQYF,TRBJ2-5,TRBV7-9
CASSSLLGDQPQHF,TRBJ1-5,TRBV7-8
CSVVGRDLDGYTF,TRBJ1-2,TRBV29-1
CASSSPHQSTDTQYF,TRBJ2-3,TRBV5-6
CASSFVGGLSYEQYF,TRBJ2-7,TRBV5-1
CASSLESRGWGRETQYF,TRBJ2-5,TRBV5-1
CASSLEGQFSYEQYF,TRBJ2-7,TRBV12-3/TRBV12-4
CASSFEAVKETQYF,TRBJ2-5,TRBV5-1
CAIRGQTNTEAFF,TRBJ1-1,TRBV10-3
CASSLDPRPTYYGYTF,TRBJ1-2,TRBV27
CASSPQRKGDSPLHF,TRBJ1-6,TRBV5-5
CASSLSPGTDMNTEAFF,TRBJ1-1,TRBV7-9
CSVMWQGTEAFF,TRBJ1-1,TRBV29-1
CASSLDLDATNEKLFF,TRBJ1-4,TRBV5-1
CASSPGGRDTQYF,TRBJ2-3,TRBV7-2
CASSDPQGALVGELFF,TRBJ2-2,TRBV12-3/TRBV12-4
CATSGLGEKLFF,TRBJ1-4,TRBV27
CASSPPVRSYGYTF,TRBJ1-2,TRBV18
CASSPRVEANTIYF,TRBJ1-3,TRBV18
CASSQGPTSYEQYF,TRBJ2-7,TRBV3-1
CASKDRGGGNQPQHF,TRBJ1-5,TRBV19
CASSYSSRGGTYEQYF,TRBJ2-7,TRBV6-5
CASSDIGGENIQYF,TRBJ2-4,TRBV6-1
CSGSGGRYEQYF,TRBJ2-7,TRBV20-1
CSALRLAPSTDTQYF,TRBJ2-3,TRBV20-1
CASSASDGYGYTF,TRBJ1-2,TRBV28
CASSSAGTGFTDTQYF,TRBJ2-3,TRBV5-1
CASSLWGSGANVLTF,TRBJ2-6,TRBV7-9
CASSFRDRVNEQFF,TRBJ2-1,TRBV5-1
CASSPYKDTSGNTIYF,TRBJ1-3,TRBV18
CASSDSRGYGYTF,TRBJ1-2,TRBV6-4
CASSLGRTTYEQYF,TRBJ2-7,TRBV7-8
CASSLGTFGAGYTF,TRBJ1-2,TRBV7-8